The T cell receptor (beta chain) under discussion was sequenced for a study of T-cell reconstitution after alpha-beta-depleted transplantation in children. Whole-study results and caveats: Reports say that about two months after transplant, the alpha-beta T cells came out of several hundred graft clones that had expanded. Newly produced T cells mostly accounted for T-cell counts and diversity one year post-transplant.

The V and J ends lost 4 bases and 1 base respectively, with 18 bases between them. Germline assignment: CDR1 SGHRS and CDR2 YFSETQ. CDR3 length: 17 amino acids. Construction of the TCRbeta library involved unique molecular identifiers. MiXCR, run by TCRdb on the PCR reads, gives a single entry per CDR3 protein. The sample holds just over 950,000 distinct CDR3 sequences, less than 30% seen once. This clonotype has a single count. Its matching antigen is unknown. Specimen: PBMCs, mostly from graft donor cells, collected 360 days after TCRalphabeta/CD19-depleted stem cell transplant. This rearrangement joins TRBV5-1 to TRBJ2-1, with D possibly being TRBD1 or TRBD2 (6 bases each). The receptor was derived from a boy under two years old who had a stem cell transplant for SCID, so the T cells may come from the graft donor. The CDR3, as DNA: TGCGCCAGCAGCCGCGTAGTAGGGGGGCCATCCTACAATGAGCAGTTCTTC. Amino acids: CASSRVVGGPSYNEQFF. Complete variable domain (other parts from reference TRBV5-1 and TRBJ2-1): KAGVTQTPRYLIKTRGQQVTLSCSPISGHRSVSWYQQTPGQGLQFLFEYFSETQRNKGNFPGRFSGRQFSNSRSEMNVSTLELGDSALYLCASSRVVGGPSYNEQFFGPGTRLTVL.